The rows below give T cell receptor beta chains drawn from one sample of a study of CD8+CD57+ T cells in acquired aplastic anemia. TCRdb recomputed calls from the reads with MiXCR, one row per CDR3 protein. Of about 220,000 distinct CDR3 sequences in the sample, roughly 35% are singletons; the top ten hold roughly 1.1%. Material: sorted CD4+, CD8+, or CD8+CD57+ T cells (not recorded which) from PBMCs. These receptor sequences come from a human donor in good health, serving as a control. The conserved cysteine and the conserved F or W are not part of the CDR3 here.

CDR3 protein: ASSEATGGPGELF
V gene: TRBV2
J gene: TRBJ2-2

CDR3 protein: ASSGKTTGLRTEAF
V gene: TRBV10-1
J gene: TRBJ1-1

CDR3 protein: ASSDYPEPGYT
V gene: TRBV10-2
J gene: TRBJ1-2

CDR3 protein: ASSLTISAATYYGYT
V gene: TRBV7-2
J gene: TRBJ1-2

CDR3 protein: ASTWASRLGEQY
V gene: TRBV7-9
J gene: TRBJ2-7

CDR3 protein: ASSLTGVTEAF
V gene: TRBV5-1
J gene: TRBJ1-1

CDR3 protein: ASSPQAQNSGETF
V gene: TRBV4-2
J gene: TRBJ1-1

CDR3 protein: ATSRRTTGRVSYEQY
V gene: TRBV15
J gene: TRBJ2-7

CDR3 protein: ATSDLGTGGTGELF
V gene: TRBV24-1
J gene: TRBJ2-2

CDR3 protein: ATSDAANTGELF
V gene: TRBV24-1
J gene: TRBJ2-2

CDR3 protein: ASIPLQGFYTEAF
V gene: TRBV19
J gene: TRBJ1-1

CDR3 protein: ASRVGGTGLSPLH
V gene: TRBV28
J gene: TRBJ1-6

CDR3 protein: ASKQGTLDNSPLH
V gene: TRBV9
J gene: TRBJ1-6

CDR3 protein: SASVGYGYT
V gene: TRBV20-1
J gene: TRBJ1-2

CDR3 protein: SQTGTGMGGGYT
V gene: TRBV29-1
J gene: TRBJ1-2

CDR3 protein: ASIKWREYNEQY
V gene: TRBV2
J gene: TRBJ2-3

CDR3 protein: ASSPGGPQETQY
V gene: TRBV7-2
J gene: TRBJ2-5

CDR3 protein: SARDPNSSPLH
V gene: TRBV20-1
J gene: TRBJ1-6

CDR3 protein: ASSSHSVTSYEQY
V gene: TRBV11-2
J gene: TRBJ2-7

CDR3 protein: ASSPLRGAGNTIY
V gene: TRBV7-8
J gene: TRBJ1-3

CDR3 protein: ASSIGSGGQETQY
V gene: TRBV19
J gene: TRBJ2-5

CDR3 protein: ASSPPPGAEAF
V gene: TRBV11-2
J gene: TRBJ1-1

CDR3 protein: ASSPQGGSGYT
V gene: TRBV7-2
J gene: TRBJ1-2

CDR3 protein: ASRRQEIGNTIY
V gene: TRBV2
J gene: TRBJ1-3

CDR3 protein: SGSEYTDTQY
V gene: TRBV20-1
J gene: TRBJ2-3

CDR3 protein: SARTPIRYSSTDTQY
V gene: TRBV20-1
J gene: TRBJ2-3

CDR3 protein: SASSRRTGNQPQH
V gene: TRBV20-1
J gene: TRBJ1-5

CDR3 protein: ATSTDPLFIVPGANVLT
V gene: TRBV15
J gene: TRBJ2-6

CDR3 protein: ASRLAGYEGDTQY
V gene: TRBV6-1
J gene: TRBJ2-3

CDR3 protein: SGEWGLAGEAYEQY
V gene: TRBV29-1
J gene: TRBJ2-7

CDR3 protein: ASRRKGNSPLH
V gene: TRBV19
J gene: TRBJ1-6

CDR3 protein: ASSSPTMNTEAF
V gene: TRBV13
J gene: TRBJ1-1

CDR3 protein: ASSPGIRGPYEQY
V gene: TRBV10-1
J gene: TRBJ2-7

CDR3 protein: ASSLSAGRETQY
V gene: TRBV27
J gene: TRBJ2-5

CDR3 protein: SVGTGAGNTDTQY
V gene: TRBV29-1
J gene: TRBJ2-3

CDR3 protein: SATAGLEGYT
V gene: TRBV20-1
J gene: TRBJ1-2

CDR3 protein: ASSPDRAPRQY
V gene: TRBV2
J gene: TRBJ2-7

CDR3 protein: ASRARVWVGELF
V gene: TRBV28
J gene: TRBJ2-2

CDR3 protein: SAEGATGNTIY
V gene: TRBV29-1
J gene: TRBJ1-3

CDR3 protein: ASSQGTSGIFYEQY
V gene: TRBV3-1
J gene: TRBJ2-7

CDR3 protein: SARDPVSNEQF
V gene: TRBV20-1
J gene: TRBJ2-1

CDR3 protein: SARDGQHEQY
V gene: TRBV20-1
J gene: TRBJ2-7

CDR3 protein: ASTFRGPEAF
V gene: TRBV6-1
J gene: TRBJ1-1

CDR3 protein: ATSESAMACPDLSSYEQY
V gene: TRBV24-1
J gene: TRBJ2-7

CDR3 protein: ASSETGQQQPQH
V gene: TRBV6-1
J gene: TRBJ1-5

CDR3 protein: ASSLDGGGGNYGYT
V gene: TRBV5-1
J gene: TRBJ1-2

CDR3 protein: ASSSSSGSQETQY
V gene: TRBV19
J gene: TRBJ2-5

CDR3 protein: ASSRNPGTHNSPLH
V gene: TRBV4-3
J gene: TRBJ1-6

CDR3 protein: ATSRGALGNQPQH
V gene: TRBV15
J gene: TRBJ1-5

CDR3 protein: ASSLDVAAGELF
V gene: TRBV5-1
J gene: TRBJ2-2

CDR3 protein: ASRIQATGELF
V gene: TRBV3-1
J gene: TRBJ2-2

CDR3 protein: ASTRRGRSEKLF
V gene: TRBV12-3/TRBV12-4
J gene: TRBJ1-4

CDR3 protein: ASSEDGNGNQPQH
V gene: TRBV2
J gene: TRBJ1-5